This T cell receptor (beta chain) derives from a study of cytomegalovirus exposure and HLA in healthy donors. The CDR3 covers 11 residues. Trimming stripped 8 bases from V and 5 bases from J, with 8 bases between. Looked up from germline, CDR1 is MNHNY and CDR2 is SVGAGI (reference sequence). Sequencing used immunoSEQ multiplex PCR; TCRdb keeps in-frame clones, though not all of them. The table records about 120,000 clones, 88% of them present only once. The sequencing input was PBMCs. The origin of this receptor is a man between 18 and 29 years old in good health and CMV-seropositive. The V gene is TRBV6-6, the J gene TRBJ2-3; D gene ambiguous. CDR3 protein: CASRRLDTQYF. Written as DNA, the CDR3 is TGTGCCAGCCGACGACTAGATACGCAGTATTTT.